The rows below give T cell receptor beta chains drawn from one sample of a study of OX40 agonist ivuxolimab in advanced cancers. Produced via immunoSEQ multiplex PCR; TCRdb's table is partial and in-frame only. The data contain around 71,000 clones, about 88% of them singletons. This specimen was CD4+ or CD8+ T cells sorted from blood, taken in a trial of the OX40 agonist ivuxolimab. The receptors here all came from an adult with an advanced solid tumor such as melanoma, head and neck, liver or kidney cancer. Each CDR3 is given with its conserved first and last residue. The D gene is left open where the match is weak. A clone size is listed for some rows: how often the clone was seen (once, few, many), or a class if it is expanded.

V: TRBV7-9
J: TRBJ1-2
D: -
size: few
CDR3: CASSSPESGFHGYTF
DNA: TGTGCCAGCAGCTCCCCCGAATCCGGGTTTCATGGCTACACCTTC

V: TRBV28
J: TRBJ2-3
D: -
size: -
CDR3: CASSEGGRGGTDTQYF
DNA: TGTGCCAGCAGTGAGGGGGGGAGAGGGGGCACAGATACGCAGTATTTT

V: TRBV28
J: TRBJ1-2
D: TRBD1
size: -
CDR3: CASSRTGGYGYTF
DNA: TGTGCCAGCAGTCGGACAGGAGGCTATGGCTACACCTTC

V: TRBV11-3
J: TRBJ1-2
D: TRBD1
size: once
CDR3: CASSSPTGGAGGYTF
DNA: TGTGCCAGCAGCTCGCCGACAGGGGGCGCGGGGGGCTACACCTTC

V: TRBV21-1
J: TRBJ2-2
D: -
size: -
CDR3: CASSTRADGTGPSNTGELFF
DNA: TGTGCCAGCAGCACACGAGCGGATGGGACAGGCCCCTCGAACACCGGGGAGCTGTTTTTT

V: TRBV7-2
J: TRBJ2-3
D: -
size: -
CDR3: CASSYNRVGGDTQYF
DNA: TGTGCCAGCAGCTACAACAGGGTGGGGGGAGATACGCAGTATTTT

V: TRBV5-6
J: TRBJ2-6
D: -
size: -
CDR3: CASSALTGLGGANVLTF
DNA: TGTGCCAGCAGCGCCCTAACAGGGTTAGGGGGGGCCAACGTCCTGACTTTC

V: TRBV7-6
J: TRBJ2-5
D: -
size: -
CDR3: CASSSPTETQYF
DNA: TGTGCCAGCAGCTCGCCGACGGAGACCCAGTACTTC

V: TRBV29-1
J: TRBJ2-3
D: -
size: -
CDR3: CSVDRGTDTQYF
DNA: TGCAGCGTTGACAGGGGCACAGATACGCAGTATTTT

V: TRBV6-1
J: TRBJ2-7
D: TRBD2
size: once
CDR3: CASSGPRGSSYEQYF
DNA: TGTGCCAGCAGTGGTCCCCGCGGGAGCTCCTACGAGCAGTACTTC

V: TRBV5-4
J: TRBJ2-1
D: -
size: once
CDR3: CASSLPGSSIFNEQFF
DNA: TGTGCCAGCAGCTTACCCGGGAGTTCGATCTTCAATGAGCAGTTCTTC

V: TRBV7-2
J: TRBJ2-1
D: TRBD1
size: -
CDR3: CASSFGQGTYNEQFF
DNA: TGTGCCAGCAGCTTTGGACAGGGGACCTACAATGAGCAGTTCTTC

V: TRBV7-2
J: TRBJ2-7
D: -
size: -
CDR3: CASSLDSGLAPREQYF
DNA: TGTGCCAGCAGCTTAGATTCCGGGCTAGCTCCGCGAGAGCAGTACTTC

V: TRBV7-8
J: TRBJ1-3
D: -
size: -
CDR3: CASSRDSSGNTIYF
DNA: TGTGCCAGCAGCCGAGACAGCTCTGGAAACACCATATATTTT

V: TRBV7-8
J: TRBJ2-3
D: -
size: -
CDR3: CASSLAETGTQYF
DNA: TGTGCCAGCAGCTTAGCTGAGACTGGTACGCAGTATTTT

V: TRBV5-4
J: TRBJ2-6
D: -
size: -
CDR3: CASSLREGANVLTF
DNA: TGTGCCAGCAGCTTAAGGGAGGGGGCCAACGTCCTGACTTTC

V: TRBV5-6
J: TRBJ2-7
D: -
size: -
CDR3: CASSAYWGTDRYEQYF
DNA: TGTGCCAGCAGCGCGTATTGGGGGACGGATAGGTACGAGCAGTACTTC

V: TRBV7-2
J: TRBJ2-3
D: -
size: -
CDR3: CASSLALGGTDTQYF
DNA: TGTGCCAGCAGCTTAGCGCTGGGAGGCACAGATACGCAGTATTTT

V: TRBV11-1
J: TRBJ2-7
D: TRBD1
size: -
CDR3: CASSQAGQGISYEQYF
DNA: TGTGCCAGCAGCCAGGCGGGACAGGGTATCTCCTACGAGCAGTACTTC

V: TRBV7-2
J: TRBJ2-3
D: TRBD1
size: -
CDR3: CASSLQAGGASLAQYF
DNA: TGTGCCAGCAGCTTACAGGCAGGGGGCGCGAGTTTAGCGCAGTATTTT

V: TRBV5-1
J: TRBJ1-4
D: -
size: -
CDR3: CASSASGSTNEKLFF
DNA: TGCGCCAGCAGCGCCTCAGGGTCAACTAATGAAAAACTGTTTTTT

V: TRBV7-3
J: TRBJ1-1
D: TRBD1
size: -
CDR3: CASSPGQGRLTEAFF
DNA: TGTGCCAGCAGCCCTGGACAGGGGAGGTTGACTGAAGCTTTCTTT

V: TRBV7-2
J: TRBJ1-5
D: -
size: -
CDR3: CASSSTAQPQHF
DNA: TGTGCCAGCAGCTCTACAGCTCAGCCCCAGCATTTT

V: TRBV9
J: TRBJ2-3
D: TRBD1
size: -
CDR3: CASSPLGQGTQYF
DNA: TGTGCCAGCAGCCCGTTGGGACAGGGGACGCAGTATTTT

V: TRBV5-1
J: TRBJ2-3
D: -
size: once
CDR3: CASSLSEETDTQYF
DNA: TGCGCCAGCAGCTTGTCAGAGGAAACAGATACGCAGTATTTT

V: TRBV7-2
J: TRBJ1-2
D: -
size: few
CDR3: CASSESPTDSYGYTF
DNA: TGTGCCAGCAGCGAAAGTCCAACGGACTCCTATGGCTACACCTTC

V: TRBV18
J: TRBJ1-5
D: -
size: -
CDR3: CASSPGAQAQGGQPQHF
DNA: TGTGCCAGCTCACCAGGTGCCCAGGCCCAGGGAGGGCAGCCCCAGCATTTT

V: TRBV7-9
J: TRBJ1-1
D: -
size: -
CDR3: CASSLQYRGTEAFF
DNA: TGTGCCAGCAGCCTTCAATACCGGGGGACTGAAGCTTTCTTT

V: TRBV6-5
J: TRBJ2-7
D: TRBD1
size: -
CDR3: CASRLMTGDSYEQYF
DNA: TGTGCCAGCAGGCTAATGACAGGGGACTCCTACGAGCAGTACTTC

V: TRBV5-1
J: TRBJ2-7
D: -
size: -
CDR3: CASSSQGQLLEQYF
DNA: TGCGCCAGCAGCTCCCAGGGTCAACTCCTCGAGCAGTACTTC

V: TRBV28
J: TRBJ2-6
D: -
size: -
CDR3: CASSFWPDLSGANVLTF
DNA: TGTGCCAGCAGTTTTTGGCCCGACCTCTCTGGGGCCAACGTCCTGACTTTC

V: TRBV5-1
J: TRBJ2-3
D: -
size: -
CDR3: CASSFSPTSTDTQYF
DNA: TGCGCCAGCAGCTTCTCTCCGACTAGCACAGATACGCAGTATTTT

V: TRBV30
J: TRBJ2-1
D: TRBD2
size: -
CDR3: CAWKLSGEQFF
DNA: TGTGCCTGGAAACTTAGCGGGGAGCAGTTCTTC

V: TRBV28
J: TRBJ2-1
D: -
size: -
CDR3: CASSLLADPNYNEQFF
DNA: TGTGCCAGCAGTTTATTAGCGGACCCGAACTACAATGAGCAGTTCTTC

V: TRBV28
J: TRBJ2-7
D: TRBD1
size: once
CDR3: CASSLGTALYEQYF
DNA: TGTGCCAGCAGTTTGGGGACAGCCCTCTACGAGCAGTACTTC

V: TRBV7-9
J: TRBJ2-1
D: -
size: -
CDR3: CASSLQGYGINNEQFF
DNA: TGTGCCAGCAGCTTACAAGGTTACGGGATAAACAATGAGCAGTTCTTC

V: TRBV4-3
J: TRBJ2-2
D: -
size: -
CDR3: CASSQGVLYTGELFF
DNA: TGCGCCAGCAGCCAAGGTGTGCTCTATACCGGGGAGCTGTTTTTT

V: TRBV10-3
J: TRBJ2-5
D: TRBD2
size: -
CDR3: CAISESGAGTSGRQTQYF
DNA: TGTGCCATCAGTGAGTCAGGGGCCGGGACTAGCGGGAGACAGACCCAGTACTTC

V: TRBV9
J: TRBJ2-5
D: -
size: -
CDR3: CASSVATAVGETQYF
DNA: TGTGCCAGCAGCGTAGCGACAGCGGTGGGAGAGACCCAGTACTTC

V: TRBV27
J: TRBJ2-7
D: TRBD2
size: -
CDR3: CASSSSGAAYEQYF
DNA: TGTGCCAGCAGTTCTAGCGGGGCTGCCTACGAGCAGTACTTC

V: TRBV11-1
J: TRBJ2-3
D: -
size: -
CDR3: CASSLERSGRYTDTQYF
DNA: TGTGCCAGCAGCTTAGAGAGATCAGGGCGCTACACAGATACGCAGTATTTT

V: TRBV5-1
J: TRBJ2-1
D: -
size: -
CDR3: CASSLISDEQFF
DNA: TGCGCCAGCAGCTTGATCTCGGATGAGCAGTTCTTC

V: TRBV10-2
J: TRBJ1-2
D: -
size: -
CDR3: CASSADTLAYGYTF
DNA: TGCGCCAGCAGCGCTGATACCCTAGCCTATGGCTACACCTTC

V: TRBV5-4
J: TRBJ1-1
D: TRBD1
size: -
CDR3: CASSLGSPGGQNTEAFF
DNA: TGTGCCAGCAGCTTGGGAAGCCCAGGGGGTCAGAACACTGAAGCTTTCTTT

V: TRBV28
J: TRBJ1-5
D: -
size: -
CDR3: CASQEGLRNQPQHF
DNA: TGTGCCAGCCAAGAGGGGTTGCGCAATCAGCCCCAGCATTTT

V: TRBV7-2
J: TRBJ1-5
D: -
size: -
CDR3: CASSPGATDQPQHF
DNA: TGTGCCAGCAGCCCGGGGGCGACGGATCAGCCCCAGCATTTT

V: TRBV2
J: TRBJ1-2
D: -
size: -
CDR3: CASSDRVGLGYTF
DNA: TGTGCCAGCAGTGACAGGGTCGGGTTAGGCTACACCTTC

V: TRBV6-5
J: TRBJ1-1
D: TRBD1
size: once
CDR3: CASSRTAQGAAFF
DNA: TGTGCCAGCAGCCGAACCGCGCAGGGGGCAGCTTTCTTT

V: TRBV27
J: TRBJ1-6
D: -
size: -
CDR3: CASSLAGTKGRYSPLHF
DNA: TGTGCCAGCAGTTTAGCGGGGACAAAGGGCCGATATTCACCCCTCCACTTT

V: TRBV19
J: TRBJ1-3
D: -
size: -
CDR3: CASSPGPGRDTIYF
DNA: TGTGCCAGTAGTCCGGGACCGGGTCGTGACACCATATATTTT

V: TRBV2
J: TRBJ2-5
D: -
size: -
CDR3: CASRRQVGETQYF
DNA: TGTGCCAGCAGAAGACAGGTTGGGGAGACCCAGTACTTC

V: TRBV19
J: TRBJ2-2
D: -
size: once
CDR3: CASTNTDLRFAGELFF
DNA: TGTGCCAGTACCAATACTGACCTCAGGTTTGCCGGGGAGCTGTTTTTT

V: TRBV29-1
J: TRBJ2-7
D: -
size: -
CDR3: CSVKGPYEQYF
DNA: TGCAGCGTTAAGGGCCCCTACGAGCAGTACTTC

V: TRBV5-6
J: TRBJ1-2
D: -
size: -
CDR3: CASSLYTYGYTF
DNA: TGTGCCAGCAGCCTCTATACCTATGGCTACACCTTC

V: TRBV11-3
J: TRBJ2-3
D: -
size: -
CDR3: CASSLGGTVSVIDTQYF
DNA: TGTGCCAGCAGCTTAGGGGGGACGGTTTCCGTGATCGATACGCAGTATTTT